This is a list of T cell receptor beta chains from one sample in a study of cytomegalovirus exposure and HLA in healthy donors. Measured with immunoSEQ multiplex PCR; TCRdb has only the in-frame clones, and not every one. The sample consists of over 150,000 clones, 70% to 90% of them appearing once. Material: PBMCs. The receptors derive from a man between 18 and 35 years old in good health and CMV-seropositive. Each CDR3 is given with its conserved first and last residue. A D gene is named only where the DNA matches it firmly. Size tells how often a clone was seen (once, few, many) or the class of an expanded clone, and some rows leave it out.

D	V	size	J	DNA	CDR3
-	TRBV5-1	-	TRBJ2-7	TGCGCCAGCAGCTTGTACAGAAACTCCTACGAGCAGTACTTC	CASSLYRNSYEQYF
-	TRBV7-2	-	TRBJ1-2	TGTGCCAGCAGCTCCAGGGGACGTCCAAACTATGGCTACACCTTC	CASSSRGRPNYGYTF
TRBD1	TRBV7-8	-	TRBJ1-1	TGTGCCAGCAGCCTACATCTCGGACAGGGGTCTGAAGCTTTCTTT	CASSLHLGQGSEAFF
TRBD1	TRBV30	few	TRBJ1-5	TGTGCCTGGAGTGCCACCCGGGACAGCTTTAGCAATCAGCCCCAGCATTTT	CAWSATRDSFSNQPQHF
-	TRBV9	-	TRBJ1-2	TGTGCCAGCAGTCGTAATTACGGGGGAACAGACTATAGTGGCTACACCTTC	CASSRNYGGTDYSGYTF
-	TRBV19	-	TRBJ1-1	TGTGCCAGTAGTATAGTGGGCAGCAAGAACACTGAAGCTTTCTTT	CASSIVGSKNTEAFF
TRBD1	TRBV11-2	-	TRBJ2-1	TGTGCCAGCAGCTTAGAGTTGGGACAGCCTAGCAGGTCCTACAATGAGCAGTTCTTC	CASSLELGQPSRSYNEQFF
TRBD1	TRBV14	-	TRBJ1-2	TGTGCCAGCAGCCAAGACTCCGGGACAGGGGGCCACGGCTACACCTTC	CASSQDSGTGGHGYTF
TRBD2	TRBV7-9	-	TRBJ2-7	TGTGCCAGCAGCCCACCTAGCGGGAGCTCCTACGAGCAGTACTTC	CASSPPSGSSYEQYF
TRBD2	TRBV6-6	-	TRBJ2-3	TGTGCCAGCAGTCTCTCTAGCGGGGGGACAGATACGCAGTATTTT	CASSLSSGGTDTQYF
TRBD2	TRBV29-1	once	TRBJ2-1	TGCAGCGTTCTCACCGGGACTAGCGGGAGTGGCAATGAGCAGTTCTTC	CSVLTGTSGSGNEQFF
TRBD2	TRBV9	-	TRBJ2-1	TGTGCCAGCAGCGTAGTAGGAACTAGCGAGTACAATGAGCAGTTCTTC	CASSVVGTSEYNEQFF
-	TRBV6-4	-	TRBJ2-6	TGTGCCAGCAGTGACGGGCAGGGGAGCACCAACGTCCTGACTTTC	CASSDGQGSTNVLTF
TRBD2	TRBV2	-	TRBJ2-3	TGTGCCAGCACCCGCTTTCAGCGGGAAGTGAAAGATACGCAGTATTTT	CASTRFQREVKDTQYF
-	TRBV29-1	-	TRBJ1-4	TGCAGCGTTGAAGGGCGGTCTAATGAAAAACTGTTTTTT	CSVEGRSNEKLFF
-	TRBV6-5	-	TRBJ2-7	TGTGCCAGCAGCAGAAAATACGAGCAGTACTTC	CASSRKYEQYF
-	TRBV9	-	TRBJ2-7	TGTGCCAGCAGCGCCCTCGATTTAGACGAGCAGTACTTC	CASSALDLDEQYF
-	TRBV7-3	-	TRBJ1-3	TGTGCCAGCAGCTTAAATGTATGTTCGAGTTTCGACTCTGGAAACACCATATATTTT	CASSLNVCSSFDSGNTIYF
-	TRBV5-5	-	TRBJ1-1	TGTGCCAGCAGCTTAAACATTCGGCCCCCGGGGAACACTGAAGCTTTCTTT	CASSLNIRPPGNTEAFF
TRBD1	TRBV14	-	TRBJ1-2	TGTGCCAGCAGCCAGCATACTACAGGGACAGGGCTCTATGGCTACACCTTC	CASSQHTTGTGLYGYTF
-	TRBV30	-	TRBJ2-7	TGTGCCTGGAGTGTCCAGAGGAGCTCCTACGAGCAGTACTTC	CAWSVQRSSYEQYF
TRBD1	TRBV27	-	TRBJ1-2	TGTGCCAGCAGTGTTGACAGGGCACATGGCTACACCTTC	CASSVDRAHGYTF
TRBD1	TRBV25-1	-	TRBJ2-1	TGTGCCAGCAGTGGCACAGGGGGCCGGGAGCAGTTCTTC	CASSGTGGREQFF
-	TRBV11-2	-	TRBJ1-3	TGTGCCAGCAGCTCGACGACGGGAGGAAACACCATATATTTT	CASSSTTGGNTIYF
-	TRBV2	-	TRBJ1-4	TGTGCCAGCAGGGTCAGGGTTGAAAAACTGTTTTTT	CASRVRVEKLFF
-	TRBV5-4	-	TRBJ1-1	TGTGCCAGCAGCTTGGAGCAGGGAGGAATCACTGAAGCTTTCTTT	CASSLEQGGITEAFF
-	TRBV5-4	-	TRBJ2-1	TGTGCCAGCAGCACGAGAGGGGGGGAATCCTACAATGAGCAGTTCTTC	CASSTRGGESYNEQFF
-	TRBV18	-	TRBJ2-1	TGTGCCAGCTCCCAAGAGAAGCGGATTGAGCAGTTCTTC	CASSQEKRIEQFF